This TCR beta chain was sequenced in a study of CD8 T cells in Susac syndrome. The V gene lost 3 bases and the J gene lost 6 bases, with 9 bases spanning the gap. The CDR3 is made up of 12 amino acids. CDR1 is SGDLS and CDR2 is YYNGEE in the germline V gene. On this clonotype itself: The target antigen is unknown.

In contrast to the negatively isolated CD8+ and CD4+ T cells, TEMRA cells were FACS-enriched. General study results and limits: The study acknowledged a relatively small number of individuals in its TCR sequencing and HLA analysis.

RNA totalling about 0.5 to 1 ug underwent reverse transcription with random hexamers. Multiplex immunoSEQ PCR targeted 54 Vbeta and 13 Jbeta TCR beta segments. TCRdb used MiXCR to reprocess the immunoSEQ multiplex PCR reads, holding one entry per CDR3 protein. The table lists 250,000 to 300,000 distinct CDR3 sequences, more than 75% of them singletons. The clonotype was recovered from a human donor with multiple sclerosis. Material for sequencing was CD8+ T cells from PBMCs. The chain uses TRBV9 and TRBJ1-2; a weak D match, TRBD1 (5 bases). The CDR3 DNA is TGTGCCAGCAGCGAGGGGCCGGATGGCTACACCTTC. It specifies CASSEGPDGYTF.